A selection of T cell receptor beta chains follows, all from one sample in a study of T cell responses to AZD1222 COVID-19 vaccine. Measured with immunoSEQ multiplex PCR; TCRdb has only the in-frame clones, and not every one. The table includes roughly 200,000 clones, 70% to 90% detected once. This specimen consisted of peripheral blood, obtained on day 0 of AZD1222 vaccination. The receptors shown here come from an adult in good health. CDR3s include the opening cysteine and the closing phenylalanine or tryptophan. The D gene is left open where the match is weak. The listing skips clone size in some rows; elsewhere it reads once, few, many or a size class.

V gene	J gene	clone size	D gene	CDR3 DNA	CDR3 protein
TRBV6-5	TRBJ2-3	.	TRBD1	TGTGCCAGCAGTTACACAGGGGACCTTCTGAATACGCAGTATTTT	CASSYTGDLLNTQYF
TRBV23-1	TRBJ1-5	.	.	TGCGCCAGCAGGCTGGACAGCGGAGGCTATCAGCCCCAGCATTTT	CASRLDSGGYQPQHF
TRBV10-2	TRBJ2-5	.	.	TGCGCCAGCAGTGTTGAGGCCCAAGAGACCCAGTACTTC	CASSVEAQETQYF
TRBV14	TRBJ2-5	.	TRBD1	TGTGCCAGCAGCCAAGAAGGACTCTCCGGACAGGGTGGGACCCAGTACTTC	CASSQEGLSGQGGTQYF
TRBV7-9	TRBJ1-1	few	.	TGTGCCAGCAGCTATTCTGGTGGAGGCACTGAAGCTTTCTTT	CASSYSGGGTEAFF
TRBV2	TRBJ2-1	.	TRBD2	TGTGCCAGCAGTGAAGCGCTTGCTAGCGGGGGGTTAAATGAGCAGTTCTTC	CASSEALASGGLNEQFF
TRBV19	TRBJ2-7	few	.	TGTGCCAGTAGTAAGGGTCCTCCTCAGGGTCCCCTCCCAATCTACGAGCAGTACTTC	CASSKGPPQGPLPIYEQYF
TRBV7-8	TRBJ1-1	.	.	TGTGCCAGCAGCTGGAAACCGAACACTGAAGCTTTCTTT	CASSWKPNTEAFF
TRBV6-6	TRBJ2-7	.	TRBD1	TGTGCCAGCAGCCAGAGGGACAGGCGGAACTTC	CASSQRDRRNF
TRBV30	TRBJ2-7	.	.	TGTGCCTGGAGTGTAGAGGACTACGAGCAGTACTTC	CAWSVEDYEQYF
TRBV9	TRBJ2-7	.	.	TGTGCCAGCAGCCCCCGGTGGGACGGTTACGAGCAGTACTTC	CASSPRWDGYEQYF
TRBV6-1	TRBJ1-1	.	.	TGTGCCAGCAGTGCCAACACAGGGTCTTTTTCGTCCACTGAAGCTTTCTTT	CASSANTGSFSSTEAFF
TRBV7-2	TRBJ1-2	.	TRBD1	TGTGCCAGCAGCCTTGAGACAGGGGCCTATGGCTACACCTTC	CASSLETGAYGYTF
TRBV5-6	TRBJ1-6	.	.	TGTGCCAGCAGCTTGGGACAGTATAATTCACCCCTCCACTTT	CASSLGQYNSPLHF
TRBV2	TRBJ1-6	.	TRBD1	TGTGCCAGCAGTTCCGACAGGGGAGGGACCAGCTCCTATAATTCACCCCTCCACTTT	CASSSDRGGTSSYNSPLHF
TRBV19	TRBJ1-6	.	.	TGTGCCAGTAGTATCGGGGGGGCGTCACCCCTCCACTTT	CASSIGGASPLHF
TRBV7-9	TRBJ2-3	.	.	TGTGCCAGCAGCTTAGGACACAGGGCCACAGATACGCAGTATTTT	CASSLGHRATDTQYF
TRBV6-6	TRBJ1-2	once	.	TGTGCCAGCAGTCTCGCGATAGATCCGACAAGGTGGTATGGCTACACCTTC	CASSLAIDPTRWYGYTF
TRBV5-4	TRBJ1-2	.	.	TGTGCCAGCAGCCCATTGGACGGACCTAACTATGGCTACACCTTC	CASSPLDGPNYGYTF
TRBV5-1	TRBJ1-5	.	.	TGCGCCAGCAGCCCGGGACCCAATCAGCCCCAGCATTTT	CASSPGPNQPQHF
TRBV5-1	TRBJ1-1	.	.	TGCGCCAGCAGCTCACCGAACACTGAAGCTTTCTTT	CASSSPNTEAFF
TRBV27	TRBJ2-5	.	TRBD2	TGTGCCAGCAGAACCGGACTAGCGGGGGGCAGACGTCAAGAGACCCAGTACTTC	CASRTGLAGGRRQETQYF
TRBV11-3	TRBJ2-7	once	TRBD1	TGTGCCAGCAGCCACCGGGACAGGGCCTACGAGCAGTACTTC	CASSHRDRAYEQYF
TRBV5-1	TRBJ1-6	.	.	TGCGCCAGCAGCTTGGGACAGAATAATTCACCCCTCCACTTT	CASSLGQNNSPLHF
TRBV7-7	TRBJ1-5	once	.	TGTGCCAGCAGCCCAGATGGGGGATTGAGTCAGCCCCAGCATTTT	CASSPDGGLSQPQHF
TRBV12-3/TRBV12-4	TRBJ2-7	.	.	TGTGCCAGCAGTCCCTGGGGGTACGAGCAGTACTTC	CASSPWGYEQYF
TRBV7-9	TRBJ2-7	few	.	TGTGCCAGCAGCGCCGAACGGTCGACTTTCTCTTTTAATTACTACGAGCAGTACTTC	CASSAERSTFSFNYYEQYF
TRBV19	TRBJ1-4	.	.	TGTGCCAGTAGTATGACAGGTGGCGAAAAACTGTTTTTT	CASSMTGGEKLFF
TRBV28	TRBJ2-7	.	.	TGTGCCAGCAGTACTATAGGGGTGTGGGGTCAGCCCTCCTACGAGCAGTACTTC	CASSTIGVWGQPSYEQYF
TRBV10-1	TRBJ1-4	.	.	TGCGCCAGCAGTGTGACCACTAGGAGGGAAAAACTGTTTTTT	CASSVTTRREKLFF
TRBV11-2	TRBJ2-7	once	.	TGTGCCAGCAGCCCAAGGGGGGGCTACGAGCAGTACTTC	CASSPRGGYEQYF
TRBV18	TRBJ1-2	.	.	TGTGCCAGCTCACCAAATTCCGTTCAGGCTGGCTACACCTTC	CASSPNSVQAGYTF
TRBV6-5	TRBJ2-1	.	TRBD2	TGTGCCAGCAGTTACGCTAGCGGGGACCCGAATGAGCAGTTCTTC	CASSYASGDPNEQFF
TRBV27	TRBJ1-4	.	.	TGTGCCAGCAGTCCAAGACGAATACGTGAAAAACTGTTTTTT	CASSPRRIREKLFF
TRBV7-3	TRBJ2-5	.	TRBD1	TGTGCCAGCAGCGTCCGGACAGGGGTAGGGGAGACCCAGTACTTC	CASSVRTGVGETQYF
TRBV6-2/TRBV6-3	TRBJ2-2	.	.	TGTGCCAGCAGTTACATTAGGTCGGGGGAGCTGTTTTTT	CASSYIRSGELFF
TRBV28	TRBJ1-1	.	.	TGTGCCAGCAGTTTTTCTGGGGGGGGGAACACTGAAGCTTTCTTT	CASSFSGGGNTEAFF
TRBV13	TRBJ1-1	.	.	TGTGCCAGCAGCTTAGGAGACACTGAAGCTTTCTTT	CASSLGDTEAFF
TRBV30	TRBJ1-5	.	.	TGTGCCTGGAGTGTATCGGCTCGGCCGGGGGCCCAGCATTTT	CAWSVSARPGAQHF
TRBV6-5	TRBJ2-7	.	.	TGTGCCAGCGGACTGGAGGACAGAGCCTACGAGCAGTACTTC	CASGLEDRAYEQYF
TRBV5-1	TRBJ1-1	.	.	TGCGCCAGCAGCTTTGCCCCCGGCAGGGGACTAACTGAAGCTTTCTTT	CASSFAPGRGLTEAFF
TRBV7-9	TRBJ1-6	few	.	TGTGCCAGCAGCTTACCCGGGGCAGGGAATTCACCCCTCCACTTT	CASSLPGAGNSPLHF
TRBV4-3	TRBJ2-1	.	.	TGCGCCAGCAGCCAAGGAGATAGGGTTGTCGGCAATGAGCAGTTCTTC	CASSQGDRVVGNEQFF
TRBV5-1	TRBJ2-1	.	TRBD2	TGCGCCAGCAGGGGGCCGGGACTAGCGGGGGTTCATGAGCAGTTCTTC	CASRGPGLAGVHEQFF
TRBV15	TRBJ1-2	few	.	TGTGCCACCAGCAGGGGTCGGCAGGATAACTATGGCTACACCTTC	CATSRGRQDNYGYTF
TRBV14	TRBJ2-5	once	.	TGTGCCAGCAGAAAGACGGCAGCGTGGGAGACCCAGTACTTC	CASRKTAAWETQYF